These 22 T cell receptor beta chains were sequenced from one sample in a study of blood T cell repertoires in COVID-19. Sequencing used immunoSEQ multiplex PCR; TCRdb keeps in-frame clones, though not all of them. Of roughly 150,000 clones detected, around 89% appear once; the ten largest clones hold around 1.9%. Sequenced input: peripheral blood. The source of these receptors is a man in his fifties who had recovered from COVID-19.

This clone showed up just a few times. V usage is TRBV12-5 and J usage is TRBJ2-3; 11 positions match TRBD1. Germline CDR1 and CDR2: LGHNT and FRNRAP. The CDR3 is 16 amino acids. Unmatched junction bases numbered 9, after V lost 5 bases and J lost 5 bases. In DNA form, the CDR3 reads TGTGCTAGTGGTCCAGGACAGGGGGCGGACAGAGATACGCAGTATTTT. Translated: CASGPGQGADRDTQYF.

This clone has only one observation. This rearrangement joins TRBV19 to TRBJ2-3, with D possibly matching TRBD1 (5 bases). The V end was cut by 3 bases, the J end by 0 bases, with 10 bases between. CDR1 is LNHDA and CDR2 is SQIVND in the germline V gene (reference sequence). The CDR3 runs 15 residues. Here the CDR3 DNA reads TGTGCCAGTAGTATTGACAGCTCTAGCACAGATACGCAGTATTTT. This codes for CASSIDSSSTDTQYF.

V is TRBV4-1 and J is TRBJ2-7, with TRBD1 identical over 8 bases. V lost 3 bases and J lost 3; bases outside the gene matches: 4. The CDR3 sequence is 14 residues long. Germline CDR1 and CDR2: MGHRA and YSYEKL. CDR3 sequence (DNA): TGCGCCAGCAGCCAGGGACAGGTCCGCTACGAGCAGTACTTC. This codes for CASSQGQVRYEQYF.

This clone occurred a few times. V is TRBV7-6 and J is TRBJ1-5; D is unresolved. Germline lookup yields CDR1 SGHVS and CDR2 FNYEAQ. Deletions cut 1 base from V and 7 bases from J, with 8 bases between. The CDR3 is 13 residues long. The CDR3 reads CASSLDWRQPQHF. In nucleotides, the CDR3 is TGTGCCAGCAGCTTAGACTGGAGGCAGCCCCAGCATTTT.

The V and J genes are TRBV15 and TRBJ2-7, with D perhaps TRBD2 (5 bases). Germline V CDR1 and CDR2: LNHNV, YYDKDF (reference sequence). V dropped 1 base and J dropped 7 bases, with 17 bases sitting between them. This CDR3 contains 15 residues. The DNA for the CDR3 is TGTGCCACCAGCAGAGGGCGGCAGGACTCATCGGAGCAGTACTTC. This encodes CATSRGRQDSSEQYF.

The rearrangement links TRBV6-2 or TRBV6-3 to TRBJ1-4; 9 nucleotides align to TRBD1. There are 15 residues in the CDR3. Germline CDR1 and CDR2: MNHEY and SVGEGT. V was clipped by 4 bases and J by 1 base; unmatched bases: 1. The DNA of the CDR3 is TGTGCCAGCAGTTTGACAGGGGGAACTAATGAAAAACTGTTTTTT. Its translation: CASSLTGGTNEKLFF.

This clone was seen only a few times. The chain employs TRBV12-5 and TRBJ2-3; 7 nucleotides line up with TRBD2. The CDR3 has 13 amino acids. The V segment lost 5 bases and the J segment 6 bases; nucleotides outside the gene matches: 5. Germline V gives CDR1 LGHNT, CDR2 FRNRAP. This chain's CDR3 is CASGPGSGDTQYF. CDR3 DNA sequence: TGTGCTAGTGGTCCTGGTAGCGGGGATACGCAGTATTTT.

V is TRBV24-1 and J is TRBJ2-1, with TRBD1 matching over 7 bases. J gave up 8 bases and V 4 bases, and 7 bases lay outside the gene matches. This CDR3 is built from 14 residues. CDR1 is KGHDR and CDR2 is SFDVKD in the germline V gene. CDR3 DNA sequence: TGTGCCACCAGTGACCCGACAGGGTCGGATGAGCAGTTCTTC. It is translated as CATSDPTGSDEQFF.

V is TRBV4-3 and J is TRBJ2-7; D is possibly TRBD2 (6 bases). Germline V gene data show CDR1 as LGHNA and CDR2 as YSLEER. The CDR3 is made up of 17 amino acids. The germline V and J ends were trimmed by 0 bases and 2 bases, with 17 bases remaining between them. CDR3 in amino acids: CASSQDPASAGAYEQYF. In DNA, the CDR3 is TGCGCCAGCAGCCAAGACCCGGCTAGCGCGGGCGCCTACGAGCAGTACTTC.

V gene TRBV19 combines with J gene TRBJ2-7; D is possibly TRBD1 (5 bases). V was cut by 5 bases and J by 4 bases, with 9 bases left in between. This CDR3 has 12 amino acids. Looked up from germline, CDR1 is LNHDA and CDR2 is SQIVND (reference sequence). CDR3 amino acids: CASSPQGYEQYF. The CDR3 DNA follows: TGTGCCAGTAGTCCCCAGGGTTACGAGCAGTACTTC.

This clone was observed a few times. In DNA form, the CDR3 reads TGTGCCAGCAGCTTAGGGTGGGACAGGGAACCCTACGAGCAGTACTTC. This encodes CASSLGWDREPYEQYF. The rearrangement joins TRBV7-3 to TRBJ2-7; 9 nucleotides align to TRBD1. The CDR3 is made up of 16 amino acids. Germline V gene data show CDR1 as SGHTA and CDR2 as FQGTGA. V shed 2 bases and J 2 bases; nucleotides not matched to a gene: 7.

The chain has TRBV7-6 and TRBJ2-1; 10 bases agree with TRBD2. Germline CDR1 is SGHVS and CDR2 is FNYEAQ. The V gene end was trimmed by 5 bases and the J gene end by 3 bases; junction bases not matched to a gene: 7. CDR3 length: 16 residues. The CDR3 DNA sequence: TGTGCCAGCAGCCCGGAACTAGCGGGGATCTACAATGAGCAGTTCTTC. Translated, it gives CASSPELAGIYNEQFF.

This clone occurred once. The chain couples TRBV7-2 to TRBJ1-3; D gene ambiguous. The CDR3 length is 15 residues. Germline V gene lookup returns CDR1 SGHTA and CDR2 FQGNSA. Trimming took 6 bases from V and 4 from J, leaving 16 bases between them. The CDR3 reads CASSLGRGSGNTIYF. As DNA, the CDR3 is TGTGCCAGCAGTCTAGGACGGGGATCCGGAAACACCATATATTTT. Using reference TRBV7-2 and TRBJ1-3 for the parts outside the CDR3, the full variable domain is GAGVSQSPSNKVTEKGKDVELRCDPISGHTALYWYRQSLGQGLEFLIYFQGNSAPDKSGLPSDRFSAERTGGSVSTLTIQRTQQEDSAVYLCASSLGRGSGNTIYFGEGSWLTVV.

This chain connects TRBV5-1 to TRBJ2-2, with 9 bases matching TRBD1. The CDR3 sequence is 15 residues long. Germline V gene sequence: CDR1 SGHRS, CDR2 YFSETQ. Trimming took 5 bases from V and 4 from J; bases not matched to a gene: 6. CDR3 DNA: TGCGCCAGCAGTCAATTGACAGGGGGCACCGGGGAGCTGTTTTTT. Protein sequence: CASSQLTGGTGELFF.

The chain joins TRBV28 to TRBJ2-3; the match to TRBD2 covers 7 bases. Germline CDR1 and CDR2: MDHEN and SYDVKM. Unmatched junction bases numbered 0, after V lost 2 bases and J lost 1 base. The CDR3 consists of 14 residues. The CDR3: CASSLLAGTDTQYF. The CDR3 DNA reads as TGTGCCAGCAGTTTACTAGCGGGCACAGATACGCAGTATTTT.

In nucleotides, the CDR3 is TGTGCCAGCAGCTTGGGGCAGACTCCCTACGAGCAGTACTTC. This sequence encodes CASSLGQTPYEQYF. The J gene is TRBJ2-7, the V gene TRBV5-5; D uncertain. CDR3 length: 14 amino acids. V shed 0 bases and J shed 2 bases, with 9 bases lying between them. Germline CDR1 is SGHKS and CDR2 is YYEKEE (reference sequence).

The chain joins TRBV12-3 or TRBV12-4 to TRBJ2-5; 9 nucleotides agree with TRBD2. This CDR3 has 13 amino acids. V lost 5 bases to trimming and J lost 3 bases; unmatched junction nucleotides: 1. DNA of the CDR3: TGTGCCAGCAGTGGGACTAGCAAAGAGACCCAGTACTTC. Its protein product is CASSGTSKETQYF.

The V and J genes are TRBV18 and TRBJ2-3, with D maybe TRBD1 (5 bases). This CDR3 region has 15 residues. Germline V gives CDR1 KGHSH, CDR2 LQKENI. V dropped 3 bases and J dropped 2 bases, with 12 bases sitting between them. CDR3 protein: CASSPDRVPTDTQYF. CDR3 bases: TGTGCCAGCTCACCTGACAGAGTACCCACAGATACGCAGTATTTT.

The chain couples TRBV2 to TRBJ1-1, with unresolved D. Between the trimmed V and J ends, which lost 5 bases and 2 bases, there was a span of 12 bases. Germline values: CDR1 SNHLY, CDR2 FYNNEI. This CDR3 comprises 14 residues. The CDR3 sequence: CASSQAGFNTEAFF. DNA for the CDR3: TGTGCCAGCAGTCAGGCAGGTTTCAACACTGAAGCTTTCTTT.

The chain uses TRBV9 and TRBJ1-1; TRBD1 aligns across 10 bases. Trimming took 3 bases from V and 1 from J; bases not matched to a gene: 3. Germline V gene data show CDR1 as SGDLS and CDR2 as YYNGEE. The CDR3 is 15 residues long. This CDR3 reads CASSGQGARNTEAFF. CDR3 nucleotides: TGTGCCAGCAGCGGACAGGGGGCGAGGAACACTGAAGCTTTCTTT.

CDR3 bases: TGTGCCAGCTCACGCACAGGGGGCTTAGATACGCAGTATTTT. It is translated as CASSRTGGLDTQYF. This chain connects TRBV18 to TRBJ2-3; 9 bases match TRBD1. The junction had 4 bases not matched to a gene; V was cut back by 4 bases and J by 5 bases. Germline CDR1 is KGHSH and CDR2 is LQKENI. This CDR3 has 14 residues.

The CDR3 DNA reads TGTGCCAGCAGCTTGTCCCAGGGGGACTATGGCTACACCTTC. Protein: CASSLSQGDYGYTF. The chain joins TRBV5-4 to TRBJ1-2, with 7 positions matching TRBD1. Germline CDR1 reads SGHNT; CDR2 reads YYREEE (reference sequence). With V trimmed by 1 base and J by 3 bases, 3 bases remained unmatched. The CDR3 is 14 residues long.